This note documents a single TCR beta chain sequence. The antigen is not known. This CDR3 is 16 amino acids long. The junction had 11 bases not matched to a gene; V was cut back by 8 bases and J by 1 base. The sample comes from a study of breast tumors, draining lymph nodes, adjacent tissues. Study results and limitations: The lymph node origin of tumor T cells was framed as consistent with a hypothesis, not demonstrated. Tumor and nontumor repertoires were significantly more similar in luminal-like than in basal-like breast cancer. Tumor TCR diversity was below lymph nodes but above nontumor tissue.

MiXCR was run by TCRdb on the multiplex PCR reads, yielding one entry per CDR3 protein. The sample carries about 300,000 distinct CDR3 sequences, about 33% recorded once. Samples came from axillary lymph nodes draining the breast cancer. Input material: axillary lymph node tissue. J is TRBJ2-1 and V is TRBV12-3 or TRBV12-4; 7 bases fit TRBD2. This receptor was taken from a female donor with breast cancer. Some clones in this sample may be carry-over from other donors' samples. The CDR3: CASSFVGGPSYNEQFF. CDR3 nucleotide sequence: TGTGCCAGCTCGTTCGTGGGAGGGCCATCCTACAATGAGCAGTTCTTC.